Below are 8 T cell receptor beta chains sequenced from a single sample in a study of shared clonotypes between healthy human individuals. Assay used: immunoSEQ multiplex PCR; TCRdb lists only in-frame clones, some missing. The data show 1,100,000 or so clones, 75% to 85% seen once. Sequences were obtained from memory CD4+ T cells from PBMCs. Subset meaning: CD45RA-negative fraction. The origin of the receptors is a man between 18 and 35 years old in good health. Some clones in this sample may be carry-over from other donors' samples.

This clone was recorded only once. V and J are TRBV2 and TRBJ2-7; D gene ambiguous. The germline gives CDR1 SNHLY, CDR2 FYNNEI. This CDR3 contains 14 residues. Trimming cost V 1 base and J 9 bases, with 16 bases left between them. CDR3 bases: TGTGCCAGCAGTGAAGAGGGCGGTGGGCCTCGGCAGTACTTC. Protein: CASSEEGGGPRQYF.

This chain joins TRBV5-4 and TRBJ2-5; tentative D call: TRBD2 (5 bases). Germline CDR1 SGHNT, CDR2 YYREEE (reference sequence). The CDR3 loop spans 14 amino acids. Trimming took 0 bases from V and 5 from J, leaving 11 bases between them. The CDR3 nucleotides are TGTGCCAGCAGCTTGGTTCGAGCGGAGGAGACCCAGTACTTC. Residues: CASSLVRAEETQYF.

This clone appeared a few times. V and J are TRBV28 and TRBJ1-2; D is uncertain. The V end was cut by 8 bases, the J end by 1 base, with 8 bases between. Germline lookup yields CDR1 MDHEN and CDR2 SYDVKM. The CDR3 extends over 12 amino acids. The CDR3 DNA follows: TGTGCCAGCCGACCCCTTAACTATGGCTACACCTTC. This translates into CASRPLNYGYTF.

V and J are TRBV4-3 and TRBJ1-1; D ambiguous. Germline-derived CDR1 and CDR2 are LGHNA and YSLEER. V lost 6 bases to trimming and J lost 1 base, with 9 bases between them. The CDR3 has 13 amino acids. CDR3 DNA: TGCGCCAGCAGTCTTAGCGCGAACACTGAAGCTTTCTTT. Translating gives CASSLSANTEAFF.

The chain links TRBV25-1 to TRBJ1-2; no clear D gene. Germline CDR1 and CDR2: MGHDK and SYGVNS. V lost 8 bases and J lost 3, with 10 bases in between. The CDR3 length is 12 residues. CDR3 residues: CASGEMHYGYTF. The CDR3 region has the DNA TGTGCCAGCGGGGAGATGCACTATGGCTACACCTTC.

The V and J genes are TRBV7-6 and TRBJ2-7; no reliable D call. This CDR3 comprises 13 residues. The ends were cut back, 5 bases at V and 5 bases at J, with 13 bases in the middle. Looked up from germline, CDR1 is SGHVS and CDR2 is FNYEAQ. The DNA for the CDR3 is TGTGCCAGCAGCCCCCGCAGTGCTGACGAGCAGTACTTC. Encoded protein: CASSPRSADEQYF.

DNA of the CDR3: TGTGCCAGCAGCTTTGATACGGGGGGCGGCTATGGCTACACCTTC. Its protein is CASSFDTGGGYGYTF. The gene calls are TRBV5-6 and TRBJ1-2; D possibly corresponds to TRBD1 (6 bases). The CDR3 is 15 amino acids. The germline gives CDR1 SGHDT, CDR2 YYEEEE. Between the trimmed V and J ends, which lost 2 bases and 4 bases, there was a span of 15 bases.

With respect to this clone: The same CDR3 can be traced to other DNA sequences in this sample. V is TRBV6-6 and J is TRBJ1-4; D is possibly TRBD1 (5 bases). Germline CDR1 is MNHNY and CDR2 is SVGAGI (reference sequence). The CDR3 runs to 13 residues. V was pared by 5 bases and J by 8 bases, with 12 bases between. CDR3 in DNA: TGTGCCAGCAGTAGATCTGGGGGGGAAAAACTGTTTTTT. Its protein product is CASSRSGGEKLFF.